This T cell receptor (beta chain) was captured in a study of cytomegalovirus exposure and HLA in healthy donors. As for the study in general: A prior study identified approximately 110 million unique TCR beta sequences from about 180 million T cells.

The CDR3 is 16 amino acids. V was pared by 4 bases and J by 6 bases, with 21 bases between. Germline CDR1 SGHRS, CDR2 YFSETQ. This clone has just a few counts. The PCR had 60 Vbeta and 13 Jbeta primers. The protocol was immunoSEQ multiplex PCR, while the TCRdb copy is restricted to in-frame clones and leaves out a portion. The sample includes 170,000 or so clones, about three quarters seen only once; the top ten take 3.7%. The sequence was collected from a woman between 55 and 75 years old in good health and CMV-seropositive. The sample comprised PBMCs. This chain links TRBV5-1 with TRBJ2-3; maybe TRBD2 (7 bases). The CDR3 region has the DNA TGCGCCAGCAGCCCGGGGGGCCTACAGGCGACGGATACGCAGTATTTT. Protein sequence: CASSPGGLQATDTQYF. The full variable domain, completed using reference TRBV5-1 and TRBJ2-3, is KAGVTQTPRYLIKTRGQQVTLSCSPISGHRSVSWYQQTPGQGLQFLFEYFSETQRNKGNFPGRFSGRQFSNSRSEMNVSTLELGDSALYLCASSPGGLQATDTQYFGPGTRLTVL.